The source of this T cell receptor (beta chain) is a study of sequential checkpoint blockade in melanoma. The treatment was: randomized to nivolumab then ipilimumab (arm A) or the reverse (arm B). Profiling relied on immunoSEQ multiplex PCR, and the TCRdb table lists in-frame clones only, not all of them. The table lists 3,800 or so clones, 60% to 70% of them singletons. The CDR3 consists of 17 residues. V was shortened by 5 bases and J by 2 bases, with 20 bases between the two germline ends. Germline V gene data show CDR1 as MDHEN and CDR2 as SYDVKM. The TCR originated in a human donor with melanoma. This specimen consisted of CD8+ T cells sorted from blood (inferred from file names), obtained from a patient given nivolumab and ipilimumab in sequence. The V call is TRBV28, the J call TRBJ2-3, with D possibly being TRBD2 (6 bases). The CDR3 DNA follows: TGTGCCAGCAGTCCTCTTTCTGCGGGGCGGGACACAGATACGCAGTATTTT. Its protein product is CASSPLSAGRDTDTQYF.